This is a list of T cell receptor beta chains from one sample in a study of T cells in Graves' hyperthyroidism and ophthalmopathy. Each CDR3 protein gets one entry after TCRdb re-called the multiplex PCR reads with MiXCR. This sample carries 530,000 or so distinct CDR3 sequences, 46% of them seen once, and the ten largest clones take around 7.7%. The sample comprised peripheral blood or thyroid tissue (not recorded which). These receptors were taken from a woman between 18 and 30 years old with Graves' hyperthyroidism. Each CDR3 is given with its conserved first and last residue. The order of the fields is V gene, clone size, CDR3 protein. A clone size is listed for some rows: how often the clone was seen (once, few, many), or a class if it is expanded.

TRBV10-3 - CAISARAGREYQPQHF
TRBV6-1 many CASRGHSTSEAFF
TRBV20-1 - CSAPTGARTYNSPLHF
TRBV27 many CASSARFPTYNSPLHF
TRBV18 few CASSPGSNSHEQYF
TRBV5-4 - CASSEAGASTDTQYF
TRBV5-4 many CASSEIGQLLNSPLHF
TRBV20-1 many CSARPYFSYEQYF
TRBV19 many CASSIGLVRRKPQHF
TRBV7-8 - CASSLTERDSSTDTQYF
TRBV25-1 - CASSLDGRDGDYTEAFF
TRBV20-1 - CSLSEIGSSPLHF
TRBV6-1 many CASSEAIWRASNQPQHF
TRBV7-9 - CASTREGSYNEQFF
TRBV6-1 few CASSVLTAASGQPQHF
TRBV12-3/TRBV12-4 - CASSSRGGYTEAFF
TRBV10-3 - CAISEGQRFF
TRBV24-1 - CATSDSGLAGFTGELFF
TRBV5-4 many CASSSGTVYEQYF
TRBV29-1 - CSLTPGENTEAFF
TRBV2 many CASSEAGRSEQYF
TRBV6-5 many CASSYAEGGSGYTF
TRBV10-3 once CAISGETQYF
TRBV5-1 many CASSSQGIGTYGYTF
TRBV12-3/TRBV12-4 many CASSSGTSGISYEQYF
TRBV7-2 many CASSSREWREGRMNYEQYF
TRBV20-1 many CSARSVPYGNTEAFF
TRBV20-1 - CSAPQGFW
TRBV11-2 many CASSSSREKLFF
TRBV24-1 many CATSDSVSEAFF
TRBV6-5 many CATQDSYEQYF
TRBV24-1 many CATSDSRALQETQYF
TRBV10-3 - CAISAGQGHYGYTF
TRBV29-1 - CSVRLAIYNEQYF
TRBV9 many CASSVDRDRADYGYTF
TRBV4-1 few CASSHQGGANTEAFF
TRBV2 - CASSGQGAFF